This T cell receptor (beta chain) was sequenced during a study of siplizumab effects on memory and regulatory T cells. Here immunoSEQ multiplex PCR was the method, and the copy in TCRdb shows in-frame clones only, minus some. Of about 56,000 clones listed, around 97% are singletons. As concerns this clone: What it recognizes is unknown.

Study observations and caveats: The study did not confirm that proliferating Tregs from siplizumab cultures were suppressive.

The CDR3 has 13 amino acids. With 11 bases removed from V and 4 bases from J, the gap between germline ends came to 14 bases. Germline CDR1 reads SEHNR; CDR2 reads FQNEAQ (reference sequence). The chain employs TRBV7-9 and TRBJ2-2; D unclear. Source material: naive CD8+ T cells sorted from blood. This sequence was found in a human donor in good health. CDR3 sequence (DNA): TGTGCCTGCATTGGGCTGGGCACCGGGGAGCTGTTTTTT. Protein sequence: CACIGLGTGELFF.